A selection of T cell receptor beta chains follows, all from one sample in a study of OX40 agonist ivuxolimab in advanced cancers. Using immunoSEQ multiplex PCR, the repertoire was profiled, and TCRdb retains in-frame clones only, with some absent. This sample has roughly 24,000 clones, with about 83% found just once. The specimen comprised CD4+ or CD8+ T cells sorted from blood, sampled in a trial of the OX40 agonist ivuxolimab. The receptors derive from an adult with an advanced solid tumor such as melanoma, head and neck, liver or kidney cancer. CDR3s include the opening cysteine and the closing phenylalanine or tryptophan. D genes are given only for firm matches. Rows may omit the clone size; those that give it use once, few, many or a size class.

v_gene,abundance,len,j_gene,d_gene,CDR3aa,CDR3nt
TRBV29-1,few,14,TRBJ2-7,NA,CSVEDPQGQHEQYF,TGCAGCGTTGAAGATCCCCAAGGGCAGCACGAGCAGTACTTC
TRBV15,NA,16,TRBJ2-3,NA,CATSKRAGLATDTQYF,TGTGCCACCAGCAAGAGGGCGGGACTCGCAACAGATACGCAGTATTTT
TRBV2,NA,14,TRBJ1-2,TRBD1,CASREQGQVVGYTF,TGTGCCAGCAGAGAACAGGGACAGGTCGTGGGCTACACCTTC
TRBV30,NA,15,TRBJ2-7,TRBD2,CAWSRLAVGGDEQYF,TGTGCCTGGAGTAGACTAGCGGTAGGCGGAGACGAGCAGTACTTC
TRBV2,NA,12,TRBJ1-6,NA,CASRDGNSPLHF,TGTGCCAGCAGAGATGGGAATTCACCCCTCCACTTT
TRBV9,NA,15,TRBJ2-3,NA,CASSVGGLHGDTQYF,TGTGCCAGCAGCGTAGGGGGACTGCACGGGGATACGCAGTATTTT
TRBV9,NA,16,TRBJ2-5,TRBD1,CASSDRTDRVQETQYF,TGTGCCAGCAGCGACCGAACGGACAGGGTCCAAGAGACCCAGTACTTC
TRBV11-3,once,15,TRBJ1-1,NA,CASSSLGQLNTEAFF,TGTGCCAGCAGCTCCTTGGGACAACTGAACACTGAAGCTTTCTTT
TRBV5-1,once,10,TRBJ2-7,NA,CASSLGTQYF,TGCGCCAGCAGCTTGGGGACACAGTACTTC
TRBV5-1,NA,15,TRBJ2-1,NA,CASSLVAGAYNEQFF,TGCGCCAGCAGCTTGGTGGCGGGGGCGTACAATGAGCAGTTCTTC
TRBV7-8,once,14,TRBJ2-7,NA,CASSPQGISYEQYF,TGTGCCAGCTCACCGCAGGGGATCTCCTACGAGCAGTACTTC
TRBV15,NA,15,TRBJ2-7,NA,CATSRPGTAGHEQYF,TGTGCCACCAGCAGACCGGGGACGGCAGGCCACGAGCAGTACTTC
TRBV29-1,NA,13,TRBJ2-4,TRBD2,CSVGGVGKNIQYF,TGCAGCGTGGGAGGGGTCGGCAAAAACATTCAGTACTTC
TRBV4-1,NA,13,TRBJ1-2,NA,CASSQPGAGGYTF,TGCGCCAGCAGCCAACCCGGGGCTGGGGGCTACACCTTC
TRBV7-9,NA,14,TRBJ1-1,NA,CASSLVGTNTEAFF,TGTGCCAGCAGCTTAGTGGGCACGAACACTGAAGCTTTCTTT
TRBV7-8,NA,13,TRBJ2-1,NA,CASSYTQGNEQFF,TGTGCCAGCAGCTATACACAGGGAAATGAGCAGTTCTTC
TRBV15,NA,15,TRBJ2-5,TRBD1,CATSLDRTGKETQYF,TGTGCCACCAGCCTTGATAGGACAGGGAAGGAGACCCAGTACTTC
TRBV6-5,NA,14,TRBJ2-7,TRBD1,CASRMTGSSYEQYF,TGTGCCAGCAGAATGACAGGGAGCTCCTACGAGCAGTACTTC
TRBV9,medium-sized,18,TRBJ1-2,TRBD1,CASSAPRPGQALMYGYTF,TGTGCCAGCAGCGCGCCTAGACCGGGACAGGCTTTGATGTATGGCTACACCTTC
TRBV30,NA,13,TRBJ2-7,NA,CAWSVKYHYEQYF,TGTGCCTGGAGTGTAAAGTACCACTACGAGCAGTACTTC
TRBV6-5,NA,15,TRBJ2-7,TRBD1,CASRTRDRGLREQYF,TGTGCCAGCAGGACCCGGGACAGGGGGCTGAGGGAGCAGTACTTC
TRBV30,NA,14,TRBJ2-2,NA,CAWTTQGIPGELFF,TGTGCCTGGACTACCCAGGGGATCCCCGGGGAGCTGTTTTTT
TRBV6-5,NA,13,TRBJ1-2,TRBD1,CASSQRGPYGYTF,TGTGCCAGCAGTCAAAGGGGGCCCTATGGCTACACCTTC
TRBV9,once,15,TRBJ2-3,NA,CASSVGPGYTDTQYF,TGTGCCAGCAGCGTAGGACCGGGTTACACAGATACGCAGTATTTT
TRBV5-1,NA,14,TRBJ2-7,TRBD1,CASSSPGQGDEQYF,TGCGCCAGCAGCTCGCCGGGACAGGGTGACGAGCAGTACTTC
TRBV7-2,NA,15,TRBJ1-1,NA,CASSLDRGMNTEAFF,TGTGCCAGCAGCTTAGATCGGGGGATGAACACTGAAGCTTTCTTT
TRBV7-2,NA,16,TRBJ2-3,TRBD2,CASSLAATGGADTQYF,TGTGCCAGCAGCTTAGCGGCCACGGGGGGGGCGGATACGCAGTATTTT
TRBV7-2,NA,15,TRBJ1-2,TRBD1,CASSLVDRGDYGYTF,TGTGCCAGCAGCTTAGTCGACAGGGGGGACTATGGCTACACCTTC
TRBV14,NA,15,TRBJ2-7,NA,CASSQPGTPWGEQYF,TGTGCCAGCAGCCAGCCCGGGACCCCATGGGGGGAGCAGTACTTC
TRBV19,NA,16,TRBJ2-5,TRBD1,CASSIGTGTGEGTQYF,TGTGCCAGTAGTATAGGTACCGGGACAGGGGAGGGGACCCAGTACTTC
TRBV5-8,NA,15,TRBJ2-3,TRBD1,CASSLGQGATDTQYF,TGTGCCAGCAGCTTGGGACAGGGGGCAACAGATACGCAGTATTTT
TRBV7-9,once,16,TRBJ1-1,NA,CASSFNLQVQSTEAFF,TGTGCCAGCAGCTTCAACCTACAGGTTCAGAGCACTGAAGCTTTCTTT
TRBV7-6,NA,12,TRBJ2-3,NA,CASSPSPSIQYF,TGTGCCAGCAGCCCTAGTCCGTCAATACAGTATTTT
TRBV6-5,few,14,TRBJ1-2,TRBD1,CASSTGTGFVRYTF,TGTGCCAGCAGTACCGGGACAGGGTTCGTACGCTACACCTTC
TRBV21-1,NA,15,TRBJ2-3,NA,CASLPVAFPPDTQYF,TGTGCCAGCTTACCAGTAGCTTTTCCCCCAGATACGCAGTATTTT
TRBV7-8,NA,18,TRBJ2-3,TRBD2,CASREWTSGGASADTQYF,TGTGCCAGCAGGGAATGGACTAGCGGGGGGGCTAGCGCAGATACGCAGTATTTT
TRBV21-1,NA,13,TRBJ2-1,NA,CASSGQRERLGFF,TGTGCCAGCAGCGGCCAGCGGGAGCGACTCGGGTTCTTC
TRBV5-4,NA,16,TRBJ2-1,NA,CASSFEGGGRGNEQFF,TGTGCCAGCAGTTTTGAGGGAGGAGGCAGGGGCAATGAGCAGTTCTTC
TRBV15,NA,13,TRBJ2-1,NA,CATSRDGRNEQFF,TGTGCCACCAGCAGAGATGGGAGAAATGAGCAGTTCTTC
TRBV7-2,once,18,TRBJ2-2,TRBD2,CASSLRAGGSANTGELFF,TGTGCCAGCAGCTTACGAGCGGGAGGATCCGCGAACACCGGGGAGCTGTTTTTT
TRBV29-1,NA,16,TRBJ2-1,TRBD1,CSVEYWDRGLENEQFF,TGCAGCGTTGAATACTGGGACAGGGGGCTAGAGAATGAGCAGTTCTTC
TRBV7-2,NA,15,TRBJ2-1,TRBD1,CASRPDRDLYNEQFF,TGTGCCAGCAGGCCGGACAGGGATCTTTACAATGAGCAGTTCTTC
TRBV5-1,NA,13,TRBJ2-1,NA,CASSMDRYNEQFF,TGCGCCAGCAGCATGGACAGATACAATGAGCAGTTCTTC
TRBV7-2,NA,14,TRBJ2-7,NA,CASSFKYTSYEQYF,TGTGCCAGCAGCTTTAAGTATACCAGTTACGAGCAGTACTTC
TRBV5-1,NA,14,TRBJ1-4,TRBD1,CASSWGTANEKLFF,TGCGCCAGCAGCTGGGGGACAGCTAATGAAAAACTGTTTTTT
TRBV7-2,NA,13,TRBJ2-7,NA,CASSLWTVYEQYF,TGTGCCAGCAGCTTATGGACAGTTTACGAGCAGTACTTC
TRBV6-6,NA,15,TRBJ2-2,NA,CATTFGGPNTGELFF,TGTGCCACCACGTTCGGGGGGCCAAACACCGGGGAGCTGTTTTTT
TRBV7-7,NA,14,TRBJ2-5,NA,CASSLALSDETQYF,TGTGCTAGCAGCTTAGCGTTGTCGGATGAGACCCAGTACTTC
TRBV6-6,medium-sized,13,TRBJ2-7,NA,CASGLSSTYEQYF,TGTGCCAGCGGACTTTCCTCCACCTACGAGCAGTACTTC
TRBV2,once,13,TRBJ1-5,NA,CASNREDNQPQHF,TGTGCCAGCAACAGGGAGGACAATCAGCCCCAGCATTTT
TRBV2,NA,15,TRBJ2-4,NA,CASRGGTVAKNIQYF,TGTGCCAGCAGGGGGGGCACGGTAGCCAAAAACATTCAGTACTTC
TRBV11-2,NA,12,TRBJ2-7,NA,CASSLALPEQYF,TGTGCCAGCAGCTTAGCTCTCCCCGAGCAGTACTTC
TRBV18,NA,16,TRBJ1-3,NA,CASSPSGDFSGNTIYF,TGTGCCAGCTCACCTTCAGGGGATTTCTCTGGAAACACCATATATTTT